What follows are 21 T cell receptor beta chains derived from one specimen sequenced in a study of cytomegalovirus exposure and HLA in healthy donors. With 60 Vbeta and 13 Jbeta primers, the PCR was carried out. Only in-frame clones appear in the TCRdb table, and some are missing; sequencing was by immunoSEQ multiplex PCR. Counted here are roughly 100,000 clones, 60% to 80% occurring once; the ten biggest clones make up roughly 20%. Sequencing was performed on PBMCs. The receptor source for this set is an older woman in good health and CMV-seropositive.

A few counts support this clone. This chain connects TRBV7-8 to TRBJ1-5; unclear D gene. Per the germline V gene, CDR1 is SGHVS and CDR2 is FQNEAQ. V lost 2 bases and J 7 bases, leaving 9 bases between the germline ends. The CDR3 is made up of 13 amino acids. This chain's CDR3 is CASSLNLRQPQHF. The CDR3 nucleotides are TGTGCCAGCAGCTTAAATCTGCGACAGCCCCAGCATTTT.

The gene calls are TRBV6-1 and TRBJ1-5, with D unresolved. The CDR3 extends over 15 amino acids. Germline loops: CDR1 MNHNS, CDR2 SASEGT. Trimming took off 5 bases at V and 4 bases at J, with 15 bases between the two ends. CDR3: CASSKYGIQNQPQHF. CDR3 DNA sequence: TGTGCCAGCAGTAAGTACGGGATTCAGAATCAGCCCCAGCATTTT.

This clone was picked up many times. The gene calls are TRBV15 and TRBJ2-6; D remains unclear. The V and J ends lost 4 bases and 2 bases respectively, with 9 bases between them. CDR1 LNHNV and CDR2 YYDKDF come from the germline V gene (reference sequence). The CDR3 sequence is 15 residues long. In nucleotides, the CDR3 is TGTGCCACCAGCACCGGAGAGGCTGGGGCCAACGTCCTGACTTTC. Encoded protein: CATSTGEAGANVLTF.

The chain couples TRBV19 to TRBJ2-5; maybe TRBD1 (6 bases). V shed 3 bases and J shed 2 bases, with 10 bases lying between them. CDR1 and CDR2 from the germline V gene are LNHDA and SQIVND (reference sequence). CDR3 length: 14 amino acids. The CDR3 bases are TGTGCCAGTAGTATGCAGGGGAGTCAAGAGACCCAGTACTTC. This encodes CASSMQGSQETQYF.

The chain couples TRBV18 to TRBJ1-2, with 9 bases matching TRBD1. Unmatched junction bases numbered 7, after V lost 3 bases and J lost 5 bases. CDR3 length: 15 residues. The germline CDR1 and CDR2 sequences are KGHSH and LQKENI. The CDR3 DNA follows: TGTGCCAGCTCACCCGGGACAGGGATGCGGTATGGCTACACCTTC. Translating it yields CASSPGTGMRYGYTF.

This sequence joins TRBV4-1 and TRBJ2-7; TRBD1 aligns across 11 bases. Germline V lookup: CDR1 MGHRA, CDR2 YSYEKL. The CDR3 totals 15 residues. The V and J ends lost 0 bases and 9 bases, in that order; junction bases with no gene match: 7. CDR3 nucleotides: TGCGCCAGCAGCCAAGACGGACAGGGGGCGGCTTCGCAGTACTTC. Protein product: CASSQDGQGAASQYF.

The genes are TRBV19 and TRBJ2-2; D is undetermined. Germline V gene data show CDR1 as LNHDA and CDR2 as SQIVND (reference sequence). The CDR3 is 15 amino acids. V gave up 4 bases and J gave up 7 bases, with 16 bases separating them. The CDR3 sequence is CASSTSRMANGELFF. The DNA of the CDR3 is TGTGCCAGTAGTACTAGTAGGATGGCTAACGGGGAGCTGTTTTTT. The whole variable domain, filled in from reference TRBV19 and TRBJ2-2, reads DGGITQSPKYLFRKEGQNVTLSCEQNLNHDAMYWYRQDPGQGLRLIYYSQIVNDFQKGDIAEGYSVSREKKESFPLTVTSAQKNPTAFYLCASSTSRMANGELFFGEGSRLTVL.

This clone was detected once. V is TRBV6-6 and J is TRBJ1-5, with D perhaps matching TRBD1 (6 bases). This CDR3 comprises 13 residues. V dropped 8 bases and J dropped 7 bases, with 15 bases sitting between them. Germline V CDR1 and CDR2: MNHNY, SVGAGI (reference sequence). CDR3 loop: CASFLGGNQPQHF. Here the CDR3 DNA reads TGTGCCAGCTTTCTAGGGGGTAACCAGCCCCAGCATTTT.

The rearrangement links TRBV28 to TRBJ1-4, with TRBD1 as a possible D gene (5 bases). Germline V gene data show CDR1 as MDHEN and CDR2 as SYDVKM. The V end lost 6 bases, the J end lost 1 base, and 9 bases lay between the germline ends. The CDR3 totals 14 residues. CDR3 residues: CASSSGGTNEKLFF. The CDR3 coding sequence is TGTGCCAGCAGCTCCGGGGGAACTAATGAAAAACTGTTTTTT. The entire variable domain, with the rest obtained from reference TRBV28 and TRBJ1-4, is as follows: DVKVTQSSRYLVKRTGEKVFLECVQDMDHENMFWYRQDPGLGLRLIYFSYDVKMKEKGDIPEGYSVSREKKERFSLILESASTNQTSMYLCASSSGGTNEKLFFGSGTQLSVL.

The chain uses TRBV7-9 and TRBJ2-7, with 14 bases aligning to TRBD2. Germline trimming cut 5 bases from V and 9 bases from J; bases unmatched to any gene: 9. There are 15 residues in the CDR3. Germline assignment: CDR1 SEHNR and CDR2 FQNEAQ (reference sequence). In DNA, the CDR3 is TGTGCCAGCAGCCCGGGACTAGCGGGAGTTTCTGTGCAGTACTTC. Amino acids: CASSPGLAGVSVQYF.

V usage is TRBV6-1 and J usage is TRBJ1-2; 7 bases are shared with TRBD1. There are 13 residues in the CDR3. The junction had 6 bases not matched to a gene; V was cut back by 8 bases and J by 3 bases. Germline assignment: CDR1 MNHNS and CDR2 SASEGT. The CDR3 DNA is TGTGCCAGCGGAAGGGACAGATACTATGGCTACACCTTC. Amino acids: CASGRDRYYGYTF.

This clone was counted only a few times. The J gene is TRBJ2-1, the V gene TRBV2; D remains unclear. Germline values: CDR1 SNHLY, CDR2 FYNNEI. The V gene lost 7 bases and the J gene lost 15 bases, with 13 bases spanning the gap. This CDR3 contains 10 residues. CDR3: CASMVAVPFF. CDR3 nucleotide sequence: TGTGCCAGCATGGTGGCTGTCCCGTTCTTC. The variable domain in full, with the rest retrieved from reference TRBV2 and TRBJ2-1, is EPEVTQTPSHQVTQMGQEVILRCVPISNHLYFYWYRQILGQKVEFLVSFYNNEISEKSEIFDDQFSVERPDGSNFTLKIRSTKLEDSAMYFCASMVAVPFFGPGTRLTVL.

This sequence joins TRBV2 and TRBJ2-3; 7 bases are shared with TRBD1. Germline trimming cut 5 bases from V and 2 bases from J; bases unmatched to any gene: 7. The CDR3 totals 15 residues. Germline lookup yields CDR1 SNHLY and CDR2 FYNNEI. The CDR3 spells CASSLDRVNTDTQYF. DNA for the CDR3: TGTGCCAGCAGTTTAGACAGGGTGAACACAGATACGCAGTATTTT.

This clone was picked up a small number of times. The rearrangement uses TRBV19 and TRBJ1-1, with D tentatively TRBD1 (5 bases). Germline CDR1 is LNHDA and CDR2 is SQIVND (reference sequence). Trimming removed 5 bases at V and 3 bases at J, with 7 bases between. CDR3 length: 12 residues. Written as DNA, the CDR3 is TGTGCCAGTAGTTGGGGGGACACTGAAGCTTTCTTT. It is translated as CASSWGDTEAFF.

The genes are TRBV27 and TRBJ2-1, with a weak D call TRBD1 (5 bases). V gave up 6 bases and J gave up 5 bases, with 14 bases separating them. The germline CDR1 and CDR2 sequences are MNHEY and SMNVEV (reference sequence). The CDR3 consists of 14 residues. DNA for the CDR3: TGTGCCAGCAGAGGTGGCAGGGTCGACAATGAGCAGTTCTTC. This encodes CASRGGRVDNEQFF.

CDR3 protein: CASSKATPSGKGADTQYF. CDR3 sequence (DNA): TGTGCCAGCAGCAAAGCAACCCCTAGCGGGAAGGGGGCAGATACGCAGTATTTT. The V gene is TRBV7-9, the J gene TRBJ2-3; 9 nucleotides match TRBD2. The CDR3 has 18 amino acids. From germline, CDR1 is SEHNR and CDR2 FQNEAQ (reference sequence). V lost 5 bases to trimming and J lost 4 bases; unmatched junction nucleotides: 16.

The chain recombines TRBV7-2 with TRBJ1-5; a weak D match, TRBD1 (5 bases). The CDR3 length is 15 residues. Germline CDR1 and CDR2: SGHTA and FQGNSA. Trimming cost V 2 bases and J 6 bases, with 14 bases left between them. The CDR3 sequence is CASSLSPGSGQPQHF. CDR3 nucleotide sequence: TGTGCCAGCAGCTTAAGCCCAGGGTCGGGTCAGCCCCAGCATTTT.

The rearrangement uses TRBV6-1 and TRBJ2-5; TRBD1 aligns across 9 bases. The CDR3 spans 15 residues. The V gene end was trimmed by 2 bases and the J gene end by 4 bases; junction bases not matched to a gene: 5. Germline lookup yields CDR1 MNHNS and CDR2 SASEGT. In nucleotides, the CDR3 is TGTGCCAGCAGTGAACAGACAGGGGGAGGAGAGACCCAGTACTTC. Translated, it gives CASSEQTGGGETQYF.

This clone was detected a few times. The chain links TRBV10-3 to TRBJ2-7, with D unresolved. In germline, CDR1 is ENHRY, CDR2 SYGVKD. The CDR3 totals 13 residues. V lost 2 bases and J lost 5, with 10 bases in between. The CDR3 DNA sequence: TGTGCCATCAGTGAGGGGCTCAGCCACGAGCAGTACTTC. This translates into CAISEGLSHEQYF.

This clone has a handful of counts. The chain combines TRBV5-1 with TRBJ1-5, with 7 bases aligning to TRBD1. Germline V gene sequence: CDR1 SGHRS, CDR2 YFSETQ. This CDR3 contains 15 residues. J was trimmed by 1 base and V by 1 base; bases with no gene match: 2. CDR3 in amino acids: CASSLRGHSNQPQHF. In nucleotides, the CDR3 is TGCGCCAGCAGCTTGAGGGGGCACAGCAATCAGCCCCAGCATTTT.

The chain employs TRBV9 and TRBJ2-4, with TRBD2 identical over 13 bases. CDR3 length: 16 residues. CDR1 and CDR2 (germline): SGDLS, YYNGEE. J gave up 8 bases and V 4 bases, and 9 bases lay outside the gene matches. The CDR3 is CASSWGLAGKGDIQYF. CDR3 coding DNA: TGTGCCAGCAGCTGGGGACTAGCGGGAAAAGGAGACATTCAGTACTTC.